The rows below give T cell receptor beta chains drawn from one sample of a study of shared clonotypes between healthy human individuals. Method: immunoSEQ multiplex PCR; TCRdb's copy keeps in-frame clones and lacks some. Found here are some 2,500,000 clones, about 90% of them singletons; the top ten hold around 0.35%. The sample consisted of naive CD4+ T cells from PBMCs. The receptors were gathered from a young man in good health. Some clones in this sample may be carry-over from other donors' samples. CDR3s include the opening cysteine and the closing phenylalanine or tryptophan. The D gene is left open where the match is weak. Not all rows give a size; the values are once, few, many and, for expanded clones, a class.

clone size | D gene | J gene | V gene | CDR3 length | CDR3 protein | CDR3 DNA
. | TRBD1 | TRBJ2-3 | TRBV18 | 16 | CASSPLPGQGTDTQYF | TGTGCCAGCTCACCCCTCCCGGGACAGGGAACAGATACGCAGTATTTT
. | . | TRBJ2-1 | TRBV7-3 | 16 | CASSSTTRSSYNEQFF | TGTGCCAGCAGCTCTACAACTAGGAGCTCCTACAATGAGCAGTTCTTC
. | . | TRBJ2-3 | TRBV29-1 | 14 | CSVERGIGTDTQYF | TGCAGCGTTGAAAGGGGTATTGGCACAGATACGCAGTATTTT
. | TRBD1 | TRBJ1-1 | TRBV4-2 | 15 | CASSPTGTGSTEAFF | TGTGCCAGCAGCCCGACCGGGACAGGGAGCACTGAAGCTTTCTTT
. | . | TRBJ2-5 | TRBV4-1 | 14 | CASSQGGLQETQYF | TGCGCCAGCAGCCAAGGCGGGCTTCAAGAGACCCAGTACTTC
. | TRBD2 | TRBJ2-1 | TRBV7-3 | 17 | CASSLGLAGPPYNEQFF | TGTGCCAGCAGCTTAGGACTAGCGGGGCCGCCCTACAATGAGCAGTTCTTC
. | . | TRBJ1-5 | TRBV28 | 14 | CASSAQGWNQPQHF | TGTGCCAGCAGCGCACAGGGTTGGAATCAGCCCCAGCATTTT
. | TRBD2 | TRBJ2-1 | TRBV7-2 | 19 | CASSLVGTSGSRTYNEQFF | TGTGCCAGCAGCTTAGTAGGGACTAGCGGGAGTAGGACCTACAATGAGCAGTTCTTC
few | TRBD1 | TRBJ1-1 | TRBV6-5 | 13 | CASSYRQGTEAFF | TGTGCCAGCAGTTACAGACAGGGCACTGAAGCTTTCTTT
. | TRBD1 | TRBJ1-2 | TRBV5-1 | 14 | CASSFPGQGQGYTF | TGCGCCAGCAGCTTCCCGGGACAGGGACAAGGCTACACCTTC